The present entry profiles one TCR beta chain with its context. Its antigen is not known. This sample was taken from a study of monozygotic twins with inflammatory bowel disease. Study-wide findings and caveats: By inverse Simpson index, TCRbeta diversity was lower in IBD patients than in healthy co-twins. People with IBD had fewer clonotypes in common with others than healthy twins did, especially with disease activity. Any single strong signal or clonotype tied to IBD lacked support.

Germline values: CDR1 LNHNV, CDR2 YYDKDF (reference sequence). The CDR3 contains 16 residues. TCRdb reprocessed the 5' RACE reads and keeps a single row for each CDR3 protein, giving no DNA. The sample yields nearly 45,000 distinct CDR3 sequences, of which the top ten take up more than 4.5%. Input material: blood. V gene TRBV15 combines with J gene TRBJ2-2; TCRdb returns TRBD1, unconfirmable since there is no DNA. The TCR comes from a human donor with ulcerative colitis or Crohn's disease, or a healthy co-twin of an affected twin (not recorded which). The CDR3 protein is CATATRDRGRSGELFF.